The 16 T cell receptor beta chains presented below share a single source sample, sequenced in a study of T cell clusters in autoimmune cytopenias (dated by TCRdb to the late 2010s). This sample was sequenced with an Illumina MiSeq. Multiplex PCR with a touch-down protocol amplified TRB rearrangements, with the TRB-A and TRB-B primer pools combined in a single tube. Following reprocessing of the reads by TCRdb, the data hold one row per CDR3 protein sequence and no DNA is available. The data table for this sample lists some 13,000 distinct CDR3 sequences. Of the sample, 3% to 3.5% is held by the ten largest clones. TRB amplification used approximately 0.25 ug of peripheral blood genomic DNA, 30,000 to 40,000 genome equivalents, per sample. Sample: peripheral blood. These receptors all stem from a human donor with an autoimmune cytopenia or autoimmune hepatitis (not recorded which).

The CDR3 loop is CASSQTPSSYNEQFF. This chain connects TRBV6-6 to TRBJ2-1. The CDR3 has 15 residues. From germline, CDR1 is MNHNY and CDR2 SVGAGI (reference sequence).

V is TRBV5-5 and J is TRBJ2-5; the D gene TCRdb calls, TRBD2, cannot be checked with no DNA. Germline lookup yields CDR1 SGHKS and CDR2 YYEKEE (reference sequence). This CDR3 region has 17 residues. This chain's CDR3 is CASSSGLAGNWRETQYF.

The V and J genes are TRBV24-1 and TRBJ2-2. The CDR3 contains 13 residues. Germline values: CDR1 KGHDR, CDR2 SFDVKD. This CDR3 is CATSDGNTGELFF.

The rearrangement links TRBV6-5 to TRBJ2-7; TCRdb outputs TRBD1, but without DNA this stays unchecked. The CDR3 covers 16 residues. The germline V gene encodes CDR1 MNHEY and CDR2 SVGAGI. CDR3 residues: CASSYGTGVPSYEQYF.

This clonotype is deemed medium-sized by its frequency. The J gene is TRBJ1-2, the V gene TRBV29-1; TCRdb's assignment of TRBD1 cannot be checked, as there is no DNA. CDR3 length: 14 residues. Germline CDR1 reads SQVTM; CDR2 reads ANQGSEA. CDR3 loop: CSAPAGDIAYGYTF. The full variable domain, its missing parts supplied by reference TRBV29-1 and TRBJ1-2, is SAVISQKPSRDICQRGTSLTIQCQVDSQVTMMFWYRQQPGQSLTLIATANQGSEATYESGFVIDKFPISRPNLTFSTLTVSNMSPEDSSIYLCSAPAGDIAYGYTFGSGTRLTVV.

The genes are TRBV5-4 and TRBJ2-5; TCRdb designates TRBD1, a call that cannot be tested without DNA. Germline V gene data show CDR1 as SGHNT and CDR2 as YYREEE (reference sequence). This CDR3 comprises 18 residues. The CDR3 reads CASTPGRRGHKGSETQYF.

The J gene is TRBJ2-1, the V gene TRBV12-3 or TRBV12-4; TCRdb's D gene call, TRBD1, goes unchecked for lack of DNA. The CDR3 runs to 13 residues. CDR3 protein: CASSSVPRDEQFF.

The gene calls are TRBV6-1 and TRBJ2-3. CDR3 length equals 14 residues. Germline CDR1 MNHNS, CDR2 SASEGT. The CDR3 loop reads CASSPIPNTDTQYF.

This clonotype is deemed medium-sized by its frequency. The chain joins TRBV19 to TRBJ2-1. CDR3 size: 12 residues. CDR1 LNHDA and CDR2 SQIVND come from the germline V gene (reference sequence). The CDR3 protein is CASSIGYDEQFF.

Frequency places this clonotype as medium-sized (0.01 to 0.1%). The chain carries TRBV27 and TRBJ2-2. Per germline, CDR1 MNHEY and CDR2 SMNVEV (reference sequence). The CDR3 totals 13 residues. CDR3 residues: CASGLWVTGELFF.

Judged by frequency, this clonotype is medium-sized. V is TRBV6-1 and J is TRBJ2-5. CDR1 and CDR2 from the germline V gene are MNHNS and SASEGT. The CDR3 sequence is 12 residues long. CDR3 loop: CASSPHEETQYF.

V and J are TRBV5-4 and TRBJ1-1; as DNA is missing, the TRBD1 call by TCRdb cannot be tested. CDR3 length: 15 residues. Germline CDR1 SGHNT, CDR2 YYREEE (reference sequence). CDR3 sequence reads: CASSLAPRTETEAFF.

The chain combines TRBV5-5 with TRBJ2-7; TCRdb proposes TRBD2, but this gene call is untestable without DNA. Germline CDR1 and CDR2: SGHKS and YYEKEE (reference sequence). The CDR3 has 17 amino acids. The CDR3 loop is CASSLKMVGGSHYEQYF.

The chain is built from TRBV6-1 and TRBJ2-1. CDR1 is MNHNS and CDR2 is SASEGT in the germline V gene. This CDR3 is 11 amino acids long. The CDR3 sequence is CASSIHNEQFF.

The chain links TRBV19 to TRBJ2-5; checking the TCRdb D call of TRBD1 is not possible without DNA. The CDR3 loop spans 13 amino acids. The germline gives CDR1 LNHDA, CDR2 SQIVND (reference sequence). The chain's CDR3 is CASSNQGGETQYF.

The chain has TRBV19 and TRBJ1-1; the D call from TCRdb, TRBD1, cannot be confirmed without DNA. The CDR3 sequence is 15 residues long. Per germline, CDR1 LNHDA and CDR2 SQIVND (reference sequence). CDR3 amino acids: CASSGVYRDHTEAFF.